The 24 T cell receptor beta chains in this list originate from one sample, sequenced in a study of shared clonotypes between healthy human individuals. The repertoire was sequenced with immunoSEQ multiplex PCR; TCRdb's copy has only in-frame clones and lacks some. The sample has approximately 2,000,000 clones; roughly 90% are singletons. Sequenced input: naive CD4+ T cells from PBMCs. Subset defined: CD45RA+ positively selected. Receptor source: a man younger than 35 in good health. Some clones in this sample may be carry-over from other donors' samples.

The J gene is TRBJ2-1, the V gene TRBV28, with TRBD1 matching over 11 bases. Germline CDR1 MDHEN, CDR2 SYDVKM. The CDR3 runs to 16 residues. The J segment lost 5 bases and the V segment lost 6 bases, leaving 9 bases of the junction unmatched. CDR3 amino acids: CASSFRGQGEDNEQFF. CDR3 nucleotide sequence: TGTGCCAGCAGCTTCCGGGGACAGGGGGAAGACAATGAGCAGTTCTTC.

The chain carries TRBV28 and TRBJ2-1, with D tentatively TRBD1 (6 bases). Per the germline V gene, CDR1 is MDHEN and CDR2 is SYDVKM. This CDR3 region has 12 residues. Trimming took 7 bases from V and 4 from J, leaving 8 bases between them. The CDR3 reads CASKGQYNEQFF. The CDR3 DNA reads TGTGCCAGCAAAGGACAGTACAATGAGCAGTTCTTC.

Of note for this clone: The same CDR3 can be traced to other DNA sequences in this sample. The gene calls are TRBV29-1 and TRBJ2-7; possibly TRBD1 for D (5 bases). The germline V gene encodes CDR1 SQVTM and CDR2 ANQGSEA. V lost 2 bases, J lost 3 bases, and 5 bases lay in between. This CDR3 has 11 amino acids. The CDR3 DNA reads TGCAGCGTTGAACAGGGCTACGAGCAGTACTTC. Its translation is CSVEQGYEQYF.

This chain links TRBV2 with TRBJ2-3; a possible D gene is TRBD2 (5 bases). CDR1 and CDR2 (germline): SNHLY, FYNNEI. CDR3 length: 15 amino acids. V lost 1 base and J lost 2, with 10 bases in between. The DNA for the CDR3 is TGTGCCAGCAGTGAAGATAGGGAGCCCACAGATACGCAGTATTTT. Translated: CASSEDREPTDTQYF.

Turning to this clone: Other DNA sequences from this sample encode an identical CDR3 as well. V and J are TRBV7-9 and TRBJ2-6; D may be TRBD1 or TRBD2 (5 bases each). The CDR3 has 16 amino acids. Trimming cost V 3 bases and J 1 base, with 10 bases left between them. The germline CDR1 and CDR2 sequences are SEHNR and FQNEAQ (reference sequence). In nucleotides, the CDR3 is TGTGCCAGCAGCTTGGGGGTGGGGTCTGGGGCCAACGTCCTGACTTTC. Amino acid sequence: CASSLGVGSGANVLTF.

The chain combines TRBV6-6 with TRBJ2-7; 9 bases are shared with TRBD1. Germline V lookup: CDR1 MNHNY, CDR2 SVGAGI (reference sequence). The CDR3 extends over 15 amino acids. The trim removed 6 bases at V and 3 bases at J, leaving 9 bases unmatched. The CDR3 is CASSFAGTGNYEQYF. In DNA form, the CDR3 reads TGTGCCAGCAGCTTTGCCGGGACAGGGAACTACGAGCAGTACTTC.

The rearrangement links TRBV15 to TRBJ2-2; 8 bases agree with TRBD1. V shed 3 bases and J 3 bases; nucleotides not matched to a gene: 9. Germline values: CDR1 LNHNV, CDR2 YYDKDF (reference sequence). The CDR3 totals 17 residues. CDR3 amino acids: CATSSTPQGADTGELFF. The CDR3, as DNA: TGTGCCACCAGCAGTACCCCCCAGGGGGCCGACACCGGGGAGCTGTTTTTT.

The chain links TRBV4-1 to TRBJ1-2, with D hard to call. V was trimmed by 6 bases and J by 2 bases, leaving 10 bases between them. Per the germline V gene, CDR1 is MGHRA and CDR2 is YSYEKL. This CDR3 has 13 residues. The CDR3 here is CASSTPPNYGYTF. CDR3 sequence (DNA): TGCGCCAGCAGTACGCCCCCGAACTATGGCTACACCTTC.

The chain carries TRBV28 and TRBJ1-1; D possibly corresponds to TRBD1 (6 bases). The CDR3 is 14 amino acids. V lost 5 bases, J lost 3 bases, and 13 bases lay in between. The germline gives CDR1 MDHEN, CDR2 SYDVKM. The CDR3 DNA is TGTGCCAGCAGTCTGGGGTACAGGGACACTGAAGCTTTCTTT. Its protein is CASSLGYRDTEAFF.

The chain uses TRBV30 and TRBJ2-3, with D perhaps matching TRBD2 (6 bases). Germline assignment: CDR1 GTSNPN and CDR2 SVGIG (reference sequence). There are 15 residues in the CDR3. Trimming pared 0 bases from V and 1 base from J, leaving 11 bases between. This chain's CDR3 is CAWSVLWGGTDTQYF. The CDR3, as DNA: TGTGCCTGGAGTGTATTGTGGGGGGGCACAGATACGCAGTATTTT.

The chain employs TRBV7-9 and TRBJ1-6; TRBD1 aligns across 8 bases. There are 15 residues in the CDR3. V lost 5 bases and J lost 9; bases outside the gene matches: 9. The germline V gene encodes CDR1 SEHNR and CDR2 FQNEAQ (reference sequence). CDR3: CASSTPGQAPSPLHF. Written as DNA, the CDR3 is TGTGCCAGCAGCACTCCGGGACAGGCCCCTTCACCCCTCCACTTT.

The chain couples TRBV5-1 to TRBJ1-1; TRBD1 might be the D (5 bases). This CDR3 contains 13 residues. Germline V lookup: CDR1 SGHRS, CDR2 YFSETQ. V gave up 4 bases and J gave up 4 bases, with 11 bases separating them. In DNA form, the CDR3 reads TGCGCCAGCAGCCTGGACACGGGCACTGAAGCTTTCTTT. Protein sequence: CASSLDTGTEAFF.

The V call is TRBV19, the J call TRBJ2-1; D may be TRBD2 (5 bases). The CDR3 extends over 14 amino acids. The V gene lost 9 bases and the J gene lost 0 bases, with 12 bases spanning the gap. Germline CDR1 LNHDA, CDR2 SQIVND (reference sequence). The CDR3 loop reads CASTPGFSYNEQFF. Written as DNA, the CDR3 is TGTGCCAGCACCCCGGGATTCTCCTACAATGAGCAGTTCTTC.

The chain employs TRBV6-4 and TRBJ2-2; 13 bases are a match to TRBD2. Germline V gene sequence: CDR1 MRHNA, CDR2 SNTAGT. The length of the CDR3 is 18 residues. V gave up 6 bases and J gave up 1 base; unmatched junction bases: 8. The CDR3 region has the DNA TGTGCCAGCAGCCGTATGGGACTAGCGGGATTGAACACCGGGGAGCTGTTTTTT. It translates to CASSRMGLAGLNTGELFF.

The chain couples TRBV7-3 to TRBJ2-5; D ambiguous. V was pared by 5 bases and J by 5 bases, with 12 bases between. Germline-derived CDR1 and CDR2 are SGHTA and FQGTGA. The CDR3 consists of 13 residues. Here the CDR3 DNA reads TGTGCCAGCAGCGCGGTCCCTCGGGAGACCCAGTACTTC. Residues: CASSAVPRETQYF.

The V and J genes are TRBV27 and TRBJ1-4, with D perhaps matching TRBD1 (6 bases). The CDR3 consists of 14 residues. Trimming stripped 6 bases from V and 7 bases from J, with 15 bases between. The germline CDR1 and CDR2 sequences are MNHEY and SMNVEV (reference sequence). CDR3 region: CASRSTGVGEKLFF. The CDR3 region has the DNA TGTGCCAGCAGGTCGACAGGCGTGGGTGAAAAACTGTTTTTT.

This clone was counted once. The rearrangement links TRBV27 to TRBJ2-1; the D gene is possibly TRBD1 (6 bases). In germline, CDR1 is MNHEY, CDR2 SMNVEV (reference sequence). V was cut by 4 bases and J by 4 bases, with 14 bases left in between. The CDR3 contains 15 residues. The CDR3 nucleotides read TGTGCCAGCAGTTCGACAGGTGCCGGGTACAATGAGCAGTTCTTC. It yields the protein CASSSTGAGYNEQFF.

As to this clone: Other nucleotide sequences in the sample specify the same CDR3. This chain uses TRBV29-1 with TRBJ1-1; possible D gene TRBD1, 5 bases. V gave up 6 bases and J gave up 2 bases, with 7 bases separating them. Germline V lookup: CDR1 SQVTM, CDR2 ANQGSEA. The CDR3 extends over 11 amino acids. The CDR3 region has the DNA TGCAGCGTCCGGGACAACACTGAAGCTTTCTTT. Its protein product is CSVRDNTEAFF. The full variable domain, rest sourced from reference TRBV29-1 and TRBJ1-1, is SAVISQKPSRDICQRGTSLTIQCQVDSQVTMMFWYRQQPGQSLTLIATANQGSEATYESGFVIDKFPISRPNLTFSTLTVSNMSPEDSSIYLCSVRDNTEAFFGQGTRLTVV.

Worth noting for this clone: The same CDR3 arises from other DNA sequences in this sample as well. The chain recombines TRBV5-5 with TRBJ2-3, with D unclear. Germline CDR1 reads SGHKS; CDR2 reads YYEKEE (reference sequence). Trimming removed 2 bases from V and 3 bases from J, with 4 bases in between. CDR3 length: 12 amino acids. The CDR3: CASSFSTDTQYF. The CDR3, as DNA: TGTGCCAGCAGCTTCTCAACAGATACGCAGTATTTT.

The CDR3: CASSRLTLGQQYF. Here the CDR3 DNA reads TGTGCCAGCAGCCGACTCACCTTAGGGCAGCAGTACTTC. The chain carries TRBV5-6 and TRBJ2-7; D uncertain. V shed 4 bases and J shed 8 bases, with 16 bases lying between them. CDR1 is SGHDT and CDR2 is YYEEEE in the germline V gene. The CDR3 consists of 13 residues.

In regard to this clone: The identical CDR3 is also encoded by other nucleotide sequences in the sample. The chain has TRBV5-4 and TRBJ2-3; D call uncertain. Trimming pared 2 bases from V and 0 bases from J, leaving 7 bases between. Germline loops: CDR1 SGHNT, CDR2 YYREEE (reference sequence). The CDR3 totals 14 residues. The CDR3 nucleotides read TGTGCCAGCAGCTTCCAAACTAGCACAGATACGCAGTATTTT. Protein: CASSFQTSTDTQYF.

The rearrangement links TRBV28 to TRBJ2-3; D not resolved. V was clipped by 1 base and J by 2 bases, with 13 bases between them. The CDR3 loop spans 16 amino acids. Germline-derived CDR1 and CDR2 are MDHEN and SYDVKM. CDR3 residues: CASSLSIPPITDTQYF. CDR3 in DNA: TGTGCCAGCAGTTTATCCATCCCGCCTATCACAGATACGCAGTATTTT. Supplemented by reference TRBV28 and TRBJ2-3, the full variable domain reads DVKVTQSSRYLVKRTGEKVFLECVQDMDHENMFWYRQDPGLGLRLIYFSYDVKMKEKGDIPEGYSVSREKKERFSLILESASTNQTSMYLCASSLSIPPITDTQYFGPGTRLTVL.

The V call is TRBV28, the J call TRBJ1-1; weak D call: TRBD1 (6 bases). Germline CDR1 is MDHEN and CDR2 is SYDVKM. The CDR3 contains 14 residues. V gave up 6 bases and J gave up 9 bases, with 20 bases separating them. Here the CDR3 DNA reads TGTGCCAGCAGCCAAACCAGGCAGGACAGAAAAGCTTTCTTT. Residues: CASSQTRQDRKAFF.

V usage is TRBV28 and J usage is TRBJ2-1, with a weak D call TRBD2 (5 bases). V was trimmed by 6 bases and J by 7 bases, leaving 10 bases between them. The germline V gene has CDR1 MDHEN and CDR2 SYDVKM. This CDR3 comprises 12 residues. The CDR3 sequence: CASRRARNEQFF. The DNA of the CDR3 is TGTGCCAGCAGGCGGGCACGGAATGAGCAGTTCTTC.